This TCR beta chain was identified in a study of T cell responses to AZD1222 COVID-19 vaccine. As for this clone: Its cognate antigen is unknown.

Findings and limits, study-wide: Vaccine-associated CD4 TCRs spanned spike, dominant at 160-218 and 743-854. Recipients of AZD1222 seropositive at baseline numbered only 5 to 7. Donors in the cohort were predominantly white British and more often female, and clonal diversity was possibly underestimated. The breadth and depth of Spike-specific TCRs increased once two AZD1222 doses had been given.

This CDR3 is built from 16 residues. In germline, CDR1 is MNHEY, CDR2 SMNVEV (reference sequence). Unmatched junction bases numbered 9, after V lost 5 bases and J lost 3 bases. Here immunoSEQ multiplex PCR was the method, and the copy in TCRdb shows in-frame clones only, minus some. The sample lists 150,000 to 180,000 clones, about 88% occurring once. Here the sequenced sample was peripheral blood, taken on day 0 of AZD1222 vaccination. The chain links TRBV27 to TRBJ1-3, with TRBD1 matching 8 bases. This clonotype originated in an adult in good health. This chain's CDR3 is CASSPRGRGLGNTIYF. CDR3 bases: TGTGCCAGCAGTCCTCGGGGCAGGGGGCTTGGAAACACCATATATTTT.